A single sample gave rise to the 5 T cell receptor beta chains below, sequenced in a study of patients and donors after allogeneic stem cell transplantation (dated by TCRdb to 2019 to 2021). Library creation used RT-PCR. The instrument was a NextSeq 550. TCRdb trimmed the raw reads at Q25, called clones with MiXCR and kept productive beta chains. Merged by CDR3 protein, the rows form single entries marked with the most common genes and DNA. The sample table contains some 960,000 distinct CDR3 sequences; only one count was recorded for more than 15% of them. The top ten constitute roughly 6.4% of the sample. What was sequenced was blood, either unsorted or a sorted T cell fraction (not recorded which). These receptor sequences come from a human donor who was either an allogeneic HSCT recipient or a stem cell or donor lymphocyte infusion donor (not recorded which). It is not recorded whose cells these are; they may come from a transplant donor.

In this sample, this clonotype turned up many times. The J gene is TRBJ1-1, the V gene TRBV5-1, with 10 bases fitting TRBD1. Looked up from germline, CDR1 is SGHRS and CDR2 is YFSETQ. This CDR3 comprises 15 residues. Unmatched junction bases numbered 6, after V lost 7 bases and J lost 0 bases. The CDR3 nucleotides read TGCGCCAGCCGTCCCGGGACAGGGGTGAACACTGAAGCTTTCTTT. Amino acid sequence: CASRPGTGVNTEAFF.

This chain links TRBV7-2 with TRBJ2-5; D may be TRBD1 or TRBD2 (5 bases each). The CDR3 consists of 15 residues. From germline, CDR1 is SGHTA and CDR2 FQGNSA. V lost 1 base, J lost 4 bases, and 13 bases lay in between. The CDR3 here is CASSLGGWQGETQYF. CDR3 nucleotides: TGTGCCAGCAGCTTAGGCGGGTGGCAGGGAGAGACCCAGTACTTC. The variable domain in full, completed from reference TRBV7-2 and TRBJ2-5, reads GAGVSQSPSNKVTEKGKDVELRCDPISGHTALYWYRQSLGQGLEFLIYFQGNSAPDKSGLPSDRFSAERTGGSVSTLTIQRTQQEDSAVYLCASSLGGWQGETQYFGPGTRLLVL.

The chain recombines TRBV3-1 with TRBJ2-7, with D possibly matching TRBD1 (5 bases). Germline CDR1 reads LGHDT; CDR2 reads YNNKEL (reference sequence). V dropped 0 bases and J dropped 6 bases, with 12 bases sitting between them. The CDR3 covers 14 residues. CDR3: CASSQDYTGREQYF. The CDR3 DNA reads as TGTGCCAGCAGCCAAGATTACACAGGACGCGAGCAGTACTTC.

The J gene is TRBJ2-1, the V gene TRBV7-7; TRBD2 agrees at 9 bases. The CDR3 length is 16 residues. V gave up 1 base and J gave up 4 bases; unmatched junction bases: 5. The germline CDR1 and CDR2 sequences are SSHAT and FNYEAQ (reference sequence). CDR3 nucleotide sequence: TGTGCCAGCAGCTTAGTCGAGACTAGCGGTTACAATGAGCAGTTCTTC. This encodes CASSLVETSGYNEQFF.

The chain joins TRBV20-1 to TRBJ1-2, with 10 bases aligning to TRBD1. Germline CDR1 DFQATT, CDR2 SNEGSKA (reference sequence). V trimming: 5 bases; J trimming: 8 bases; junction bases outside the gene matches: 11. CDR3 size: 14 residues. Here the CDR3 reads CSAEDRGRVWGYTF. CDR3 DNA sequence: TGCAGTGCTGAAGACAGGGGGCGCGTGTGGGGCTACACCTTC.